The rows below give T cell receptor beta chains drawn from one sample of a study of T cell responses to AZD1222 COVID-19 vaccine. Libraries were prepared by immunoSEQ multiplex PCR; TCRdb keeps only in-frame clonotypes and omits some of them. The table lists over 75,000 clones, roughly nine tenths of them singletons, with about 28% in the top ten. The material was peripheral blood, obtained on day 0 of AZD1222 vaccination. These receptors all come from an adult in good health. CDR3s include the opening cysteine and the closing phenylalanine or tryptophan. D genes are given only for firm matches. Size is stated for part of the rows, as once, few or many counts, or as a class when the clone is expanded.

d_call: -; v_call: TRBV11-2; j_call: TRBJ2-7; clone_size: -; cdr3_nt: TGTGCCAGCAGCCAACTAGCAGGGTTAATATACGAGCAGTACTTC; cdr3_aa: CASSQLAGLIYEQYF
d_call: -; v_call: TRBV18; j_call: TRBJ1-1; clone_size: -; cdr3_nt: TGTGCCAGCTCACCACCAATGGGATCAGGGACTGAAGCTTTCTTT; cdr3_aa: CASSPPMGSGTEAFF
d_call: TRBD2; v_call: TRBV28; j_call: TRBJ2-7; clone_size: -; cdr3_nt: TGTGCCAGCAGTTTATATCTTGAACTAGCGGGAGGGGGAGGCTACGAGCAGTACTTC; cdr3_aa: CASSLYLELAGGGGYEQYF
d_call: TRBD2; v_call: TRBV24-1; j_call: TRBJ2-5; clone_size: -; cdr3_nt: TGTGCCACCAGTGACCCAGGGACTAGCGGGACCCAAGAGACCCAGTACTTC; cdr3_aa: CATSDPGTSGTQETQYF
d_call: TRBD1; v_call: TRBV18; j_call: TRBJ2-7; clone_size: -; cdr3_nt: TGTGCCAGCTCACCAGCGGGACAGGGGACCCACGAGCAGTACTTC; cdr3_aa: CASSPAGQGTHEQYF
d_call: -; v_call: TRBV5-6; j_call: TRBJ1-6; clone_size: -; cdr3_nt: TGTGCCAGCAGCTCCTCTGGTGGGGGCCTTAATTCACCCCTCCACTTT; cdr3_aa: CASSSSGGGLNSPLHF
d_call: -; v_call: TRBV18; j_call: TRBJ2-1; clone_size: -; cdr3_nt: TGTGCCAGCTCACTTCTCCGGGACACCTTCAATGAGCAGTTCTTC; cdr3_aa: CASSLLRDTFNEQFF
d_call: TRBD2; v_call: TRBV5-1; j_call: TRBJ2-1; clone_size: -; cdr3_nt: TGCGCCAGCAGCCCCCTCATAGCGGGGCCGGGACGCAATGAGCAGTTCTTC; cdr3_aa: CASSPLIAGPGRNEQFF
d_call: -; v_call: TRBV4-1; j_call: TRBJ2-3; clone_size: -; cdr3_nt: TGCGCCAGCAGCCAAGAGCAGCGTAGCACAGATACGCAGTATTTT; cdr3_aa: CASSQEQRSTDTQYF
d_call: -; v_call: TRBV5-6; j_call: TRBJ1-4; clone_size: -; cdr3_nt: TGTGCCAGCAGCTTAGGGACAACTAATGAAAAACTGTTTTTT; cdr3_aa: CASSLGTTNEKLFF
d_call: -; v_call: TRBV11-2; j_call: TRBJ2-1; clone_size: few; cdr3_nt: TGTGCCAGCAGCCATTCTAGTATTCATGAGCAGTTCTTC; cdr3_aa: CASSHSSIHEQFF
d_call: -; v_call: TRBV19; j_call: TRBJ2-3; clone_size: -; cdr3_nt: TGTGCCAGTAGTACCATACTAGAGCGCACAGATACGCAGTATTTT; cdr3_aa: CASSTILERTDTQYF